This paragraph reports one T cell receptor beta chain. V trimming: 0 bases; J trimming: 0 bases; junction bases outside the gene matches: 10. Looked up from germline, CDR1 is LGHNA and CDR2 is YSLEER. The CDR3 is made up of 20 amino acids. The sample comes from a study of blood T cells in healthy people across ages. PCR was performed a second time for about 6 to 12 cycles using a sample-barcoded 5' primer and a J-beta primer mix. TCRdb passed the 5' RACE reads through MiXCR, listing each CDR3 protein once. The sample holds approximately 770,000 distinct CDR3 sequences, more than 45% seen once. The TCR was taken from a man aged 25 to 45 in good health. The sequencing sample was made of blood. The V and J genes are TRBV4-3 and TRBJ1-3, with 11 bases aligning to TRBD1. The CDR3 sequence is CASSQDGGQGVLISGNTIYF. The CDR3 region has the DNA TGCGCCAGCAGCCAAGATGGGGGACAGGGGGTCCTCATCTCTGGAAACACCATATATTTT.